Following are 22 T cell receptor beta chains from one sample sequenced in a study of blood T cell repertoires in COVID-19 (dated by TCRdb to 2020 to 2021). Receptor amplification or capture employed the immunoSEQ multiplex PCR assay. TCRdb holds this immuneACCESS table with in-frame rearrangements only. Some clones are missing; in checked studies, unresolved V genes explain under half, and the rest has no known cause. This sample holds over 150,000 clones; about 85% were observed only once. Approximately 6.2% of the sample belongs to the ten largest clones. Source material: PBMCs or T cells enriched from blood (not recorded which). The receptor source for this set is a man between 40 and 49 years old who had recovered from COVID-19.

The chain joins TRBV12-3 or TRBV12-4 to TRBJ2-7, with D hard to call. Trimming removed 5 bases from V and 3 bases from J, with 8 bases in between. This CDR3 comprises 12 residues. The CDR3 loop reads CASSGEIYEQYF. As DNA, the CDR3 is TGTGCCAGCAGTGGAGAAATCTACGAGCAGTACTTC.

This chain links TRBV28 with TRBJ2-3; 7 positions agree with TRBD2. The CDR3 runs to 13 residues. The J segment lost 0 bases and the V segment lost 11 bases, leaving 5 bases of the junction unmatched. The germline CDR1 and CDR2 sequences are MDHEN and SYDVKM. The CDR3 region is CAAGRPSTDTQYF. CDR3 nucleotides: TGTGCCGCCGGGAGGCCAAGCACAGATACGCAGTATTTT.

The chain has TRBV5-1 and TRBJ2-1; 11 nucleotides align to TRBD2. Germline CDR1 and CDR2: SGHRS and YFSETQ. This CDR3 contains 15 residues. Germline trimming cut 5 bases from V and 10 bases from J; bases unmatched to any gene: 11. The chain's CDR3 is CASRSTSGTGEEQFF. The CDR3 DNA is TGCGCCAGCAGATCGACTAGCGGGACGGGGGAGGAGCAGTTCTTC.

The chain links TRBV3-1 (or the pseudogene TRBV3-2) to TRBJ1-4; TRBD1 agrees at 8 bases. Trimming removed 3 bases from V and 3 bases from J; junction bases left unmatched: 6. There are 16 residues in the CDR3. Germline loops: CDR1 LGHDT, CDR2 YNNKEL (reference sequence). This chain's CDR3 is CASSHSDRGPNEKLFF. As DNA, the CDR3 is TGTGCCAGCAGCCACTCAGACAGGGGCCCTAATGAAAAACTGTTTTTT.

V gene TRBV18 combines with J gene TRBJ1-1; TRBD1 might be the D (5 bases). The V end lost 5 bases, the J end lost 1 base, and 8 bases lay between the germline ends. This CDR3 contains 13 residues. Germline-derived CDR1 and CDR2 are KGHSH and LQKENI. CDR3 in DNA: TGTGCCAGCTCAAATGGACAGAACACTGAAGCTTTCTTT. The encoded protein is CASSNGQNTEAFF. Using reference TRBV18 and TRBJ1-1 for the parts outside the CDR3, the full variable domain is NAGVMQNPRHLVRRRGQEARLRCSPMKGHSHVYWYRQLPEEGLKFMVYLQKENIIDESGMPKERFSAEFPKEGPSILRIQQVVRGDSAAYFCASSNGQNTEAFFGQGTRLTVV.

Written as DNA, the CDR3 is TGTGCCAGCAGCGCGGGGGACAGGGGCTGGAACACTGAAGCTTTCTTT. Its protein product is CASSAGDRGWNTEAFF. The V call is TRBV9, the J call TRBJ1-1, with 10 positions matching TRBD1. The CDR3 has 16 amino acids. Per germline, CDR1 SGDLS and CDR2 YYNGEE. V lost 3 bases, J lost 1 base, and 6 bases stayed unmatched.

This clone was seen more than once but under ten times. The same CDR3 can be traced to other DNA sequences in this sample. The V gene is TRBV5-4, the J gene TRBJ2-7; no reliable D call. Between the trimmed V and J ends, which lost 0 bases and 3 bases, there was a span of 7 bases. The germline V gene encodes CDR1 SGHNT and CDR2 YYREEE (reference sequence). The CDR3 loop spans 13 amino acids. The CDR3 protein is CASSLDRGYEQYF. DNA of the CDR3: TGTGCCAGCAGCTTGGATCGAGGCTACGAGCAGTACTTC. Full variable domain (missing parts from reference TRBV5-4 and TRBJ2-7): ETGVTQSPTHLIKTRGQQVTLRCSSQSGHNTVSWYQQALGQGPQFIFQYYREEENGRGNFPPRFSGLQFPNYSSELNVNALELDDSALYLCASSLDRGYEQYFGPGTRLTVT.

The rearrangement uses TRBV6-5 and TRBJ1-6; 9 bases are a match to TRBD1. CDR1 is MNHEY, CDR2 SVGAGI, per germline. J lost 6 bases, V lost 1 base, and 4 bases had no gene match. The CDR3 contains 16 residues. The CDR3: CASSYWTGAGNSPLHF. CDR3 sequence (DNA): TGTGCCAGCAGTTACTGGACAGGGGCGGGTAATTCACCCCTCCACTTT.

V and J are TRBV9 and TRBJ2-5; D may be TRBD2 (5 bases). CDR1 and CDR2 (germline): SGDLS, YYNGEE. V lost 0 bases, J lost 3 bases, and 12 bases lay in between. The CDR3 is 15 residues long. The CDR3 loop is CASSVGAEIKETQYF. The CDR3 region has the DNA TGTGCCAGCAGCGTAGGAGCGGAGATTAAAGAGACCCAGTACTTC.

This clone has a handful of counts. The genes are TRBV18 and TRBJ1-1; D unresolved. V lost 3 bases and J lost 1, with 6 bases in between. Germline-derived CDR1 and CDR2 are KGHSH and LQKENI. This CDR3 region has 13 residues. The CDR3 nucleotides are TGTGCCAGCTCACCGGGAGAGAACACTGAAGCTTTCTTT. Its protein product is CASSPGENTEAFF.

This clone was recorded once. The rearrangement uses TRBV6-1 and TRBJ1-6, with D perhaps TRBD1 (5 bases). V was pared by 1 base and J by 0 bases, with 10 bases between. Germline V gives CDR1 MNHNS, CDR2 SASEGT. There are 17 residues in the CDR3. The DNA of the CDR3 is TGTGCCAGCAGTGAAGTCGGGGGAAGCTCCTATAATTCACCCCTCCACTTT. It translates to CASSEVGGSSYNSPLHF.

In DNA, the CDR3 is TGTGCCAGCAGACGAGGACAGGGAGATTCACCCCTCCACTTT. Protein: CASRRGQGDSPLHF. J is TRBJ1-6 and V is TRBV5-8; the match to TRBD1 covers 8 bases. V lost 5 bases, J lost 8 bases, and 6 bases stayed unmatched. Germline loops: CDR1 SGHTS, CDR2 YDEGEE. This CDR3 comprises 14 residues.

This chain uses TRBV10-2 with TRBJ1-1; no reliable D call. The V end was cut by 2 bases, the J end by 4 bases, with 11 bases between. The CDR3 has 14 amino acids. CDR1 and CDR2 (germline): WSHSY, SAAADI. CDR3 residues: CASSEHWARTEAFF. DNA of the CDR3: TGCGCCAGCAGTGAGCATTGGGCGCGCACTGAAGCTTTCTTT.

This clone came up once. The chain has TRBV18 and TRBJ1-5, with 9 nucleotides matching TRBD1. The CDR3 is 16 residues long. The V gene end was trimmed by 2 bases and the J gene end by 1 base; junction bases not matched to a gene: 3. CDR1 and CDR2 (germline): KGHSH, LQKENI. The CDR3: CASSPKQGASNQPQHF. CDR3 nucleotide sequence: TGTGCCAGCTCACCAAAACAGGGGGCAAGCAATCAGCCCCAGCATTTT.

This clone has a single count. This chain joins TRBV9 and TRBJ1-1; D ambiguous. CDR1 SGDLS and CDR2 YYNGEE come from the germline V gene. The V end was cut by 4 bases, the J end by 3 bases, with 10 bases between. The length of the CDR3 is 13 residues. In nucleotides, the CDR3 is TGTGCCAGCAGCCCCGGGAGGTACACTGAAGCTTTCTTT. The encoded protein is CASSPGRYTEAFF.

The chain couples TRBV18 to TRBJ1-3, with a tentative D call TRBD1 (5 bases). The length of the CDR3 is 14 residues. Germline values: CDR1 KGHSH, CDR2 LQKENI. Trimming stripped 1 base from V and 7 bases from J, with 11 bases between. CDR3 nucleotide sequence: TGTGCCAGCTCACCACGGGCAGGGCTGAACACCATATATTTT. It specifies CASSPRAGLNTIYF.

V gene TRBV6-6 combines with J gene TRBJ1-1; 7 positions match TRBD1. This CDR3 has 14 residues. Germline CDR1 reads MNHNY; CDR2 reads SVGAGI (reference sequence). Trimming took 5 bases from V and 5 from J; bases not matched to a gene: 8. Here the CDR3 DNA reads TGTGCCAGCAGTCTAGACAGGGTCGGAACTGAAGCTTTCTTT. It specifies CASSLDRVGTEAFF.

This clone occurred a few times. The rearrangement links TRBV30 to TRBJ2-1, with D unclear. V gave up 0 bases and J gave up 7 bases, with 10 bases separating them. The CDR3 length is 13 residues. CDR1 is GTSNPN, CDR2 SVGIG, per germline (reference sequence). The CDR3 DNA reads TGTGCCTGGAGTGTACCCGAGTTTAATGAGCAGTTCTTC. Translating gives CAWSVPEFNEQFF.

A few counts support this clone. This sequence joins TRBV5-1 and TRBJ1-1, with 9 bases fitting TRBD1. CDR3 size: 14 residues. CDR1 and CDR2 (germline): SGHRS, YFSETQ. V shed 4 bases, J shed 3 bases, and the junction held 4 bases outside the gene matches. In DNA, the CDR3 is TGCGCCAGCAGCCAGCGGACAGGGGACACTGAAGCTTTCTTT. This encodes CASSQRTGDTEAFF. The variable domain in full, with the rest retrieved from reference TRBV5-1 and TRBJ1-1, is KAGVTQTPRYLIKTRGQQVTLSCSPISGHRSVSWYQQTPGQGLQFLFEYFSETQRNKGNFPGRFSGRQFSNSRSEMNVSTLELGDSALYLCASSQRTGDTEAFFGQGTRLTVV.

This CDR3 reads CASSPPGRGPDTQYF. CDR3 sequence (DNA): TGTGCCAGCAGTCCCCCAGGGCGCGGCCCAGATACGCAGTATTTT. The chain couples TRBV6-5 to TRBJ2-3, with a possible D match to TRBD1 (5 bases). Germline CDR1 MNHEY, CDR2 SVGAGI. The CDR3 spans 15 residues. Trimming left V 5 bases short and J 4 bases short, with 16 bases between.

The chain carries TRBV27 and TRBJ2-1, with D perhaps matching TRBD1 (5 bases). CDR1 is MNHEY and CDR2 is SMNVEV in the germline V gene (reference sequence). V lost 0 bases and J 8 bases, leaving 17 bases between the germline ends. The CDR3 runs to 16 residues. In DNA, the CDR3 is TGTGCCAGCAGTTTATCGGCAGGGCTTAATGTCTATGAGCAGTTCTTC. It codes for CASSLSAGLNVYEQFF.

As to this clone: Mismatch with germline at one junction end may stem from a read error. The chain carries TRBV11-3 and TRBJ2-5, with D perhaps TRBD2 (5 bases). The CDR3 is 12 residues long. Germline V CDR1 and CDR2: SGHNT, YENEEA. In DNA, the CDR3 is TGTGCCAGCAGCCTAGACGAGGGGACCCAGTACTTC. Protein: CASSLDEGTQYF.